These 31 T cell receptor beta chains were sequenced from one sample in a study of T cells in Graves' hyperthyroidism and ophthalmopathy. Amplification targeted TCR beta CDR3 regions from RNA transcripts. The TCR CDR3 first-round RT-PCR relied on the HTBI primer set. TCRdb recomputed calls from the multiplex PCR reads with MiXCR, one row per CDR3 protein. The table includes more than 300,000 distinct CDR3 sequences, about 12% detected once. Sequenced input: blood. All receptors derive from a young woman with Graves' hyperthyroidism.

This clonotype was recorded at least ten times. The chain combines TRBV20-1 with TRBJ2-3; possibly TRBD1 for D (6 bases). Germline lookup yields CDR1 DFQATT and CDR2 SNEGSKA (reference sequence). The CDR3 runs 14 residues. V dropped 6 bases and J dropped 0 bases, with 13 bases sitting between them. The CDR3 bases are TGCAGTGCCAACAGGGATCCGAGCACAGATACGCAGTATTTT. This encodes CSANRDPSTDTQYF.

This clonotype appeared a few times. The chain couples TRBV7-2 to TRBJ1-2; the match to TRBD1 covers 7 bases. The CDR3 loop spans 14 amino acids. Per germline, CDR1 SGHTA and CDR2 FQGNSA. V gave up 4 bases and J gave up 4 bases; unmatched junction bases: 6. The CDR3 coding sequence is TGTGCCAGCAGCTCCCACGGGACAGCCTATGGCTACACCTTC. Translating gives CASSSHGTAYGYTF.

This clonotype was detected many times. This chain connects TRBV7-8 to TRBJ2-7; 14 bases match TRBD2. The CDR3 extends over 15 amino acids. The junction had 2 bases not matched to a gene; V was cut back by 5 bases and J by 2 bases. The germline V gene encodes CDR1 SGHVS and CDR2 FQNEAQ. The CDR3 here is CASSGLAGGTYEQYF. The CDR3 coding sequence is TGTGCCAGCAGCGGACTAGCGGGAGGTACCTACGAGCAGTACTTC.

The chain combines TRBV7-9 with TRBJ2-1; either TRBD1 or TRBD2 may fit D (5 bases each). The CDR3 length is 15 residues. The ends were cut back, 2 bases at V and 6 bases at J, with 14 bases in the middle. Germline assignment: CDR1 SEHNR and CDR2 FQNEAQ (reference sequence). The chain's CDR3 is CASSLRGSSSNEQFF. The DNA of the CDR3 is TGTGCCAGCAGCTTAAGGGGTTCTAGCTCCAATGAGCAGTTCTTC.

This clonotype was counted ten times or more. J is TRBJ1-1 and V is TRBV9, with D possibly TRBD1 on 5 matching bases. The CDR3 is 14 amino acids. Germline-derived CDR1 and CDR2 are SGDLS and YYNGEE. V was shortened by 2 bases and J by 8 bases, with 16 bases between the two germline ends. The CDR3 reads CASSVGFSRGEAFF. DNA of the CDR3: TGTGCCAGCAGCGTTGGTTTTTCCCGGGGCGAAGCTTTCTTT.

This clonotype was seen at least ten times. The chain has TRBV12-3 or TRBV12-4 and TRBJ1-1; perhaps TRBD1 as D (5 bases). This CDR3 comprises 15 residues. V was trimmed by 2 bases and J by 6 bases, leaving 16 bases between them. The DNA of the CDR3 is TGTGCCAGCAGTTTATCCCAGGTCCCGGGGGCTGAAGCTTTCTTT. This codes for CASSLSQVPGAEAFF.

This clonotype was observed many times. The chain carries TRBV25-1 and TRBJ2-3, with 10 bases matching TRBD2. The trim removed 1 base at V and 7 bases at J, leaving 5 bases unmatched. CDR3 size: 15 residues. Germline assignment: CDR1 MGHDK and CDR2 SYGVNS. The CDR3: CASSESPSGGNTQYF. In nucleotides, the CDR3 is TGTGCCAGCAGTGAATCACCTAGCGGGGGAAATACGCAGTATTTT.

This clonotype was detected a few times. The chain employs TRBV19 and TRBJ2-7, with D maybe TRBD2 (6 bases). Looked up from germline, CDR1 is LNHDA and CDR2 is SQIVND (reference sequence). V gave up 4 bases and J gave up 3 bases, with 16 bases separating them. The length of the CDR3 is 15 residues. The CDR3 DNA sequence: TGTGCCAGTAGTAGGCCTGCCGGGGGAGTCTACGAGCAGTACTTC. Its protein product is CASSRPAGGVYEQYF.

The V call is TRBV3-1, the J call TRBJ1-5, with D perhaps TRBD1 (5 bases). Germline CDR1 is LGHDT and CDR2 is YNNKEL (reference sequence). The length of the CDR3 is 15 residues. Trimming took 5 bases from V and 5 from J, leaving 16 bases between them. CDR3 sequence reads: CASSMGTGGHQPQHF. Written as DNA, the CDR3 is TGTGCCAGCAGCATGGGGACTGGCGGTCATCAGCCCCAGCATTTT.

This clonotype was observed many times. The chain joins TRBV28 to TRBJ2-5, with 7 bases identical to TRBD2. The junction had 10 bases not matched to a gene; V was cut back by 4 bases and J by 2 bases. This CDR3 is built from 16 residues. The germline V gene has CDR1 MDHEN and CDR2 SYDVKM. CDR3 residues: CASSSLTSPRQETQYF. The CDR3 DNA follows: TGTGCCAGCAGTTCCCTGACTAGCCCCAGGCAAGAGACCCAGTACTTC. Full variable domain (rest looked up from reference TRBV28 and TRBJ2-5): DVKVTQSSRYLVKRTGEKVFLECVQDMDHENMFWYRQDPGLGLRLIYFSYDVKMKEKGDIPEGYSVSREKKERFSLILESASTNQTSMYLCASSSLTSPRQETQYFGPGTRLLVL.

The rearrangement joins TRBV7-2 to TRBJ2-3; 11 bases agree with TRBD2. V was pared by 5 bases and J by 8 bases, with 12 bases of the junction left unmatched. Germline values: CDR1 SGHTA, CDR2 FQGNSA. The CDR3 runs to 16 residues. In nucleotides, the CDR3 is TGTGCCAGCAGCCAAAGGCTAGCGGGAGGATGGGGTACGCAGTATTTT. Its protein is CASSQRLAGGWGTQYF.

V and J are TRBV11-2 and TRBJ1-1, with D unclear. The germline gives CDR1 SGHAT, CDR2 FQNNGV. The V end lost 5 bases, the J end lost 3 bases, and 13 bases lay between the germline ends. CDR3 size: 14 residues. DNA for the CDR3: TGTGCCAGCAGCGCGGACGGAAAGTACACTGAAGCTTTCTTT. Amino acid sequence: CASSADGKYTEAFF.

This clonotype was seen at least ten times. The gene calls are TRBV11-2 and TRBJ1-1, with D hard to call. V was cut by 0 bases and J by 6 bases, with 11 bases left in between. The length of the CDR3 is 14 residues. The germline V gene encodes CDR1 SGHAT and CDR2 FQNNGV. The CDR3 is CASSLDRLSSEAFF. The DNA of the CDR3 is TGTGCCAGCAGCTTAGATCGCCTGAGTTCTGAAGCTTTCTTT. The full variable domain, completed using reference TRBV11-2 and TRBJ1-1, is EAGVAQSPRYKIIEKRQSVAFWCNPISGHATLYWYQQILGQGPKLLIQFQNNGVVDDSQLPKDRFSAERLKGVDSTLKIQPAKLEDSAVYLCASSLDRLSSEAFFGQGTRLTVV.

This rearrangement joins TRBV6-2 or TRBV6-3 to TRBJ2-2, with D possibly being TRBD1 or TRBD2 (5 bases each). CDR3 length: 16 residues. V was cut by 6 bases and J by 2 bases, with 16 bases left in between. Per the germline V gene, CDR1 is MNHEY and CDR2 is SVGEGT. This chain's CDR3 is CASRIGWGRNTGELFF. As DNA, the CDR3 is TGTGCCAGCAGGATTGGGTGGGGACGAAACACCGGGGAGCTGTTTTTT.

This clonotype turned up a few times. The chain couples TRBV19 to TRBJ1-5; the D gene is possibly TRBD1 (5 bases). The CDR3 covers 13 residues. The V gene lost 6 bases and the J gene lost 3 bases, with 9 bases spanning the gap. Germline values: CDR1 LNHDA, CDR2 SQIVND (reference sequence). CDR3 bases: TGTGCCAGTAGGGGACCGAACAATCAGCCCCAGCATTTT. Residues: CASRGPNNQPQHF.

This clonotype was seen a few times. This chain connects TRBV29-1 to TRBJ1-2, with D possibly matching TRBD1 (6 bases). The CDR3 spans 14 residues. Germline CDR1 reads SQVTM; CDR2 reads ANQGSEA. Trimming cost V 2 bases and J 2 bases, with 12 bases left between them. This chain's CDR3 is CSVERGGRNYGYTF. The CDR3 DNA sequence: TGCAGCGTTGAAAGGGGGGGCCGGAACTATGGCTACACCTTC.

The sample holds many counts of this clonotype. The V and J genes are TRBV29-1 and TRBJ2-1; 10 bases fit TRBD1. Germline V gene sequence: CDR1 SQVTM, CDR2 ANQGSEA. This CDR3 spans 14 amino acids. Trimming at V came to 6 bases and at J to 5 bases, leaving 7 bases not matched to a gene. In nucleotides, the CDR3 is TGCAGCGTGGGGACAGGGGCTGCCCACAATGAGCAGTTCTTC. Translation: CSVGTGAAHNEQFF.

This clonotype was counted ten times or more. The genes are TRBV2 and TRBJ2-7; the D is unclear. CDR3 size: 15 residues. V shed 0 bases and J shed 2 bases, with 11 bases lying between them. Germline V CDR1 and CDR2: SNHLY, FYNNEI. The chain's CDR3 is CASSEARLVTYEQYF. The CDR3 nucleotides read TGTGCCAGCAGTGAAGCCCGACTGGTTACCTACGAGCAGTACTTC. Supplemented by reference TRBV2 and TRBJ2-7, the full variable domain reads EPEVTQTPSHQVTQMGQEVILRCVPISNHLYFYWYRQILGQKVEFLVSFYNNEISEKSEIFDDQFSVERPDGSNFTLKIRSTKLEDSAMYFCASSEARLVTYEQYFGPGTRLTVT.

This clonotype was recorded many times. The chain has TRBV28 and TRBJ2-7, with D maybe TRBD2 (6 bases). Germline values: CDR1 MDHEN, CDR2 SYDVKM. The CDR3 is 14 residues long. V was pared by 2 bases and J by 3 bases, with 11 bases between. CDR3 residues: CASSLQDGGYEQYF. For the CDR3, the DNA is TGTGCCAGCAGTTTACAGGACGGGGGCTACGAGCAGTACTTC.

The chain is built from TRBV29-1 and TRBJ2-7, with D possibly TRBD2 on 5 matching bases. The CDR3 contains 12 residues. The germline V gene encodes CDR1 SQVTM and CDR2 ANQGSEA. Trimming stripped 4 bases from V and 6 bases from J, with 13 bases between. Here the CDR3 reads CSVVLIAIEQYF. The CDR3 DNA reads TGCAGCGTTGTCCTAATAGCGATCGAGCAGTACTTC.

There are many counts of this clonotype. The chain has TRBV28 and TRBJ1-1; D may be TRBD1 (5 bases). V was shortened by 6 bases and J by 10 bases, with 12 bases between the two germline ends. Germline V gives CDR1 MDHEN, CDR2 SYDVKM. The CDR3 is 11 amino acids. The CDR3 region has the DNA TGTGCCAGCAGCTCCCTGGGACGAGCTTTCTTT. It translates to CASSSLGRAFF. Drawing the rest from reference TRBV28 and TRBJ1-1, the complete variable domain is DVKVTQSSRYLVKRTGEKVFLECVQDMDHENMFWYRQDPGLGLRLIYFSYDVKMKEKGDIPEGYSVSREKKERFSLILESASTNQTSMYLCASSSLGRAFFGQGTRLTVV.

This clonotype has a handful of counts. A much bigger clone sits one base away, suggesting this may be a read error. This chain links TRBV3-1 with TRBJ2-1; maybe TRBD2 (5 bases). Trimming cost V 1 base and J 8 bases, with 12 bases left between them. Germline-derived CDR1 and CDR2 are LGHDT and YNNKEL (reference sequence). The CDR3 length is 14 residues. The CDR3 DNA reads TGTGCCAGCAGCCAAGGAGGAGGCTGGGATGAGCAGTTCTTC. Translated: CASSQGGGWDEQFF.

This clonotype came up many times. The chain is built from TRBV20-1 and TRBJ1-5; D possibly corresponds to TRBD1 (5 bases). Trimming cost V 1 base and J 6 bases, with 16 bases left between them. The CDR3 is 15 amino acids. Per the germline V gene, CDR1 is DFQATT and CDR2 is SNEGSKA (reference sequence). CDR3 amino acids: CSARAWGDRTQPQHF. As DNA, the CDR3 is TGCAGTGCTAGAGCCTGGGGGGACCGAACTCAGCCCCAGCATTTT.

Only a few counts were recorded for this clonotype. The chain employs TRBV2 and TRBJ1-1; D call uncertain. The CDR3 totals 13 residues. CDR1 and CDR2 from the germline V gene are SNHLY and FYNNEI. Trimming stripped 7 bases from V and 6 bases from J, with 15 bases between. The chain's CDR3 is CASIRLEEAEAFF. DNA for the CDR3: TGTGCCAGCATCAGACTTGAAGAGGCTGAAGCTTTCTTT.

V gene TRBV2 combines with J gene TRBJ2-7; 8 bases are a match to TRBD2. Germline V gene data show CDR1 as SNHLY and CDR2 as FYNNEI. V was pared by 5 bases and J by 4 bases, with 13 bases of the junction left unmatched. The CDR3 has 16 amino acids. CDR3 in DNA: TGTGCCAGCAGTAGTCCTGGCGGGGGGAATGGGTACGAGCAGTACTTC. Translating gives CASSSPGGGNGYEQYF.

This clonotype occurred a few times. The chain recombines TRBV28 with TRBJ1-1, with D possibly TRBD1 on 5 matching bases. The CDR3 contains 16 residues. The V and J ends lost 4 bases and 0 bases respectively, with 15 bases between them. Germline values: CDR1 MDHEN, CDR2 SYDVKM. The CDR3 loop reads CASSSNHRFMNTEAFF. CDR3 sequence (DNA): TGTGCCAGCAGTTCGAATCACAGGTTTATGAACACTGAAGCTTTCTTT.

The chain is built from TRBV10-1 and TRBJ2-2; 8 bases align to TRBD1. The germline V gene has CDR1 WNHNN and CDR2 SYGVQD (reference sequence). The trim removed 10 bases at V and 3 bases at J, leaving 7 bases unmatched. The CDR3 length is 14 residues. CDR3 coding DNA: TGCGCCACCCAACCAGGGGGCCACACCGGGGAGCTGTTTTTT. Translated, it gives CATQPGGHTGELFF.

This chain joins TRBV28 and TRBJ1-2; weak D call: TRBD1 (5 bases). The V gene lost 7 bases and the J gene lost 6 bases, with 21 bases spanning the gap. The CDR3 has 15 residues. Looked up from germline, CDR1 is MDHEN and CDR2 is SYDVKM. CDR3 DNA: TGTGCCAGCACCCCCGGGTGGGCGGGGGACCATGGCTACACCTTC. Translation gives CASTPGWAGDHGYTF.

This clonotype has a count of ten or more. The gene calls are TRBV15 and TRBJ2-3; 8 bases are a match to TRBD1. Looked up from germline, CDR1 is LNHNV and CDR2 is YYDKDF (reference sequence). The junction had 4 bases not matched to a gene; V was cut back by 1 base and J by 4 bases. The CDR3 consists of 15 residues. CDR3 nucleotide sequence: TGTGCCACCAGCAGAGCCAGGGGGCGCGCAGATACGCAGTATTTT. Translated, it gives CATSRARGRADTQYF.

This clonotype was seen at least ten times. In nucleotides, the CDR3 is TGTGCCATCAGTGAGGGGTTTCTTTCGAGAGACAACCTGGGGTTCTTT. Encoded protein: CAISEGFLSRDNLGFF. The chain combines TRBV10-3 with TRBJ1-1; no reliable D call. The length of the CDR3 is 16 residues. V gave up 2 bases and J gave up 14 bases, with 27 bases separating them. Germline lookup yields CDR1 ENHRY and CDR2 SYGVKD.

This clonotype showed up many times. V usage is TRBV20-1 and J usage is TRBJ2-7; no definite D call. The V and J ends lost 5 bases and 4 bases respectively, with 12 bases between them. This CDR3 contains 12 residues. CDR1 is DFQATT, CDR2 SNEGSKA, per germline (reference sequence). This chain's CDR3 is CSACPDVYEQYF. Written as DNA, the CDR3 is TGCAGTGCTTGCCCGGACGTATACGAGCAGTACTTC.